This entry describes one T cell receptor beta chain. All enrollees were about 18 to 100 years old and from roughly 26 US areas. All recovered Cohort 3 donors got two negative PCRs, got clearance, or saw symptom resolution. The data were obtained in a study of blood T cell repertoires in COVID-19. Study at large: T cells, B-cell-depleted T cells, or PBMCs provided the cDNA or gDNA that served as material.

CDR1 is SGHTA, CDR2 FQGNSA, per germline. The V gene lost 1 base and the J gene lost 8 bases, with 9 bases spanning the gap. This CDR3 has 13 residues. Repertoires were generated with immunoSEQ multiplex PCR, while TCRdb's copy carries only in-frame clones and drops some. The table has over 150,000 clones, roughly 87% seen once. Input material: PBMCs or T cells enriched from blood (not recorded which). The source is a woman between 50 and 59 years old who had recovered from COVID-19. The rearrangement uses TRBV7-2 and TRBJ2-1, with D tentatively TRBD2 (6 bases). The CDR3 sequence: CASSLELADEQFF. CDR3 DNA: TGTGCCAGCAGCTTAGAACTAGCTGATGAGCAGTTCTTC.